Below are 5 T cell receptor beta chains sequenced from a single sample in a study of T-cell reconstitution after alpha-beta-depleted transplantation in children. Using unique molecular identifiers, the investigators prepared the TCRbeta library. Each CDR3 protein is one row after TCRdb ran MiXCR on the PCR reads. The sample has about a million distinct CDR3 sequences, roughly 29% seen once; the top ten hold more than 25%. The sample was PBMCs, mostly from graft donor cells, taken 360 days after TCRalphabeta/CD19-depleted stem cell transplant. The source is a boy under two years old who had a stem cell transplant for SCID, so the T cells may come from the graft donor.

This clonotype has a handful of counts. The chain links TRBV29-1 to TRBJ2-5; TRBD1 is a possible D gene (5 bases). V lost 2 bases and J 4 bases, leaving 11 bases between the germline ends. CDR3 length equals 13 residues. Germline CDR1 and CDR2: SQVTM and ANQGSEA. CDR3 nucleotide sequence: TGCAGCGTTGAACAGGGCCACGGAGAGACCCAGTACTTC. Amino acid sequence: CSVEQGHGETQYF. The full variable domain, in which reference TRBV29-1 and TRBJ2-5 provide the parts outside the CDR3, is SAVISQKPSRDICQRGTSLTIQCQVDSQVTMMFWYRQQPGQSLTLIATANQGSEATYESGFVIDKFPISRPNLTFSTLTVSNMSPEDSSIYLCSVEQGHGETQYFGPGTRLLVL.

The gene calls are TRBV20-1 and TRBJ2-3; D is unresolved. From germline, CDR1 is DFQATT and CDR2 SNEGSKA (reference sequence). Trimming stripped 2 bases from V and 0 bases from J, with 9 bases between. CDR3 length equals 14 residues. This CDR3 reads CSARKWLSTDTQYF. The CDR3 bases are TGCAGTGCTAGAAAGTGGCTGAGCACAGATACGCAGTATTTT.

This clonotype was recorded a few times. The chain uses TRBV4-2 and TRBJ2-5; 7 bases match TRBD1. Germline V CDR1 and CDR2: LGHNA, YNFKEQ. The CDR3 is 16 residues long. J gave up 1 base and V 8 bases, and 13 bases lay outside the gene matches. The DNA for the CDR3 is TGTGCCAGCTCCGGGACCGGGACAGCTGCCCAAGAGACCCAGTACTTC. It is translated as CASSGTGTAAQETQYF.

The chain is built from TRBV7-6 and TRBJ2-3; 10 nucleotides line up with TRBD1. V shed 5 bases and J 5 bases; nucleotides not matched to a gene: 13. Germline assignment: CDR1 SGHVS and CDR2 FNYEAQ. The CDR3 is made up of 17 amino acids. The CDR3 here is CASSPRLPGQGLDTQYF. In DNA form, the CDR3 reads TGTGCCAGCAGCCCACGACTGCCGGGACAGGGGCTAGATACGCAGTATTTT.

The J gene is TRBJ1-1, the V gene TRBV20-1; D is possibly TRBD1 (5 bases). V was pared by 2 bases and J by 3 bases, with 16 bases between. Germline V gives CDR1 DFQATT, CDR2 SNEGSKA (reference sequence). The CDR3 loop spans 15 amino acids. DNA for the CDR3: TGCAGTGCTAGACATGGAGGGGAAAAGGACACTGAAGCTTTCTTT. The encoded protein is CSARHGGEKDTEAFF.